The 14 T cell receptor beta chains below were found in one sample sequenced in a study of blood T cells in healthy people across ages. Together with a sample-barcoded 5' primer, a J-beta primer mix was included in a second PCR lasting about 6 to 11 cycles. TCRdb redid the calling of the 5' RACE reads with MiXCR, one entry per CDR3 protein. The data contain some 370,000 distinct CDR3 sequences, over 45% of them singletons. The sequencing input was blood. The receptors here all came from a man aged 55 to 69 in good health.

This sequence joins TRBV7-3 and TRBJ2-1; D is possibly TRBD2 (6 bases). The germline V gene has CDR1 SGHTA and CDR2 FQGTGA. There are 13 residues in the CDR3. V was clipped by 2 bases and J by 9 bases, with 11 bases between them. This chain's CDR3 is CASSLDTSCEQFF. In DNA, the CDR3 is TGTGCCAGCAGCTTAGATACTAGCTGTGAGCAGTTCTTC.

In its sample, this clonotype was seen once. The CDR3 DNA follows: TGTGCCAGCAGTTCTCTAAGATGGCGGGGGACTTACGAGCAGTACTTC. The encoded protein is CASSSLRWRGTYEQYF. The chain combines TRBV27 with TRBJ2-5; 7 bases are a match to TRBD2. The J call may be faulty, since TRBJ2-7 better matches the DNA end. Germline CDR1 is MNHEY and CDR2 is SMNVEV (reference sequence). This CDR3 comprises 16 residues.

This clonotype is a singleton in its sample. V is TRBV10-3 and J is TRBJ2-7, with 8 positions matching TRBD2. This CDR3 has 14 amino acids. V trimming: 6 bases; J trimming: 5 bases; junction bases outside the gene matches: 9. The V gene's germline CDR1 is ENHRY and CDR2 SYGVKD. CDR3 residues: CAIRTGGGLDEQYF. In DNA form, the CDR3 reads TGTGCCATCAGGACGGGGGGGGGGCTCGACGAGCAGTACTTC.

This clonotype has only a few counts. The chain uses TRBV20-1 and TRBJ2-7; the match to TRBD2 covers 12 bases. The CDR3 covers 15 residues. Trimming took 5 bases from V and 4 from J; bases not matched to a gene: 9. Germline lookup yields CDR1 DFQATT and CDR2 SNEGSKA (reference sequence). The CDR3 region is CSAARLAGDLYEQYF. The CDR3 DNA follows: TGCAGTGCTGCTCGACTAGCGGGGGACCTATACGAGCAGTACTTC.

CDR3: CSAPGRGTNEKLFF. CDR3 sequence (DNA): TGCAGTGCCCCCGGCAGGGGTACTAATGAAAAACTGTTTTTT. The rearrangement uses TRBV20-1 and TRBJ1-4; a weak D match, TRBD1 (6 bases). Germline assignment: CDR1 DFQATT and CDR2 SNEGSKA (reference sequence). The CDR3 loop spans 14 amino acids. V was cut by 6 bases and J by 2 bases, with 13 bases left in between.

This clonotype has only a few counts. This chain uses TRBV14 with TRBJ2-5, with D possibly being TRBD1 or TRBD2 (6 bases each). The J call is doubtful: the DNA matches TRBJ2-7 better. The germline gives CDR1 SGHDN, CDR2 FVKESK. This CDR3 spans 15 amino acids. This CDR3 reads CASSLLGGGFYEQYF. DNA for the CDR3: TGTGCCAGCAGCCTCCTGGGGGGCGGATTCTACGAGCAGTACTTC.

This clonotype has a single count. The chain has TRBV30 and TRBJ2-7, with D tentatively TRBD2 (5 bases). From germline, CDR1 is GTSNPN and CDR2 SVGIG (reference sequence). The CDR3 is 12 residues long. The ends were cut back, 0 bases at V and 9 bases at J, with 12 bases in the middle. Here the CDR3 reads CAWSVGTGMQYF. In DNA form, the CDR3 reads TGTGCCTGGAGTGTGGGTACGGGGATGCAGTACTTC.

A few counts support this clonotype. The chain is built from TRBV5-1 and TRBJ2-1; D assignment may be TRBD1 or TRBD2 (5 bases each). The CDR3 sequence is 14 residues long. Germline V lookup: CDR1 SGHRS, CDR2 YFSETQ. With 4 bases removed from V and 8 bases from J, the gap between germline ends came to 16 bases. CDR3 bases: TGCGCCAGCAGCCCCGGGACCCTAGGGCATGAGCAGTTCTTC. It specifies CASSPGTLGHEQFF.

In the case of this clonotype: A much larger clone is a single base away; this may be a read error. The chain joins TRBV6-2 or TRBV6-3 to TRBJ1-2; a weak D match, TRBD1 (5 bases). The CDR3 has 14 residues. In germline, CDR1 is MNHEY, CDR2 SVGEGT. The CDR3 sequence is CVSSPSGTVYGYTF. The DNA for the CDR3 is TGTGTCAGCAGCCCCTCCGGGACGGTCTATGGCTACACCTTC.

The chain links TRBV7-9 to TRBJ2-3, with a possible D match to TRBD2 (6 bases). Looked up from germline, CDR1 is SEHNR and CDR2 is FQNEAQ (reference sequence). The CDR3 loop spans 15 amino acids. Trimming took 3 bases from V and 4 from J, leaving 14 bases between them. As DNA, the CDR3 is TGTGCCAGCAGCTTTATTACTAGCTTGGCAGATACGCAGTATTTT. This translates into CASSFITSLADTQYF.

The chain has TRBV12-3 or TRBV12-4 and TRBJ2-4; perhaps TRBD1 as D (6 bases). V was clipped by 5 bases and J by 5 bases, with 13 bases between them. This CDR3 region has 14 residues. The CDR3 DNA follows: TGTGCCAGCAGTATACAGGGCTCCGAAAACATTCAGTACTTC. Translating gives CASSIQGSENIQYF.

The chain couples TRBV30 to TRBJ2-1; 9 bases fit TRBD2. Per germline, CDR1 GTSNPN and CDR2 SVGIG (reference sequence). This CDR3 has 11 amino acids. The J segment lost 12 bases and the V segment lost 8 bases, leaving 8 bases of the junction unmatched. Written as DNA, the CDR3 is TGTGCCGGGGGGGGACTAGCAGGGCAGTTCTTC. Translated: CAGGGLAGQFF.

As concerns this clonotype: One base away lies a much larger clone, so this may be a sequencing read error. The chain combines TRBV6-6 with TRBJ2-5, with a possible D match to TRBD1 (8 bases). V dropped 4 bases and J dropped 4 bases, with 19 bases sitting between them. The germline gives CDR1 MNHNY, CDR2 SVGAGI (reference sequence). This CDR3 has 16 amino acids. CDR3 amino acids: CASSCPNRGEGETQYF. CDR3 in DNA: TGTGCCAGCAGTTGCCCAAACAGGGGGGAGGGAGAGACCCAGTACTTC.

V and J are TRBV28 and TRBJ2-5, with 7 bases lining up with TRBD2. The end of the DNA aligns better with TRBJ2-7, so the J call may be wrong. Per the germline V gene, CDR1 is MDHEN and CDR2 is SYDVKM. This CDR3 has 14 amino acids. CDR3 bases: TGTGCCAGTGGGGCGGCTAGCGGACTCTACGAGCAGTACTTC. Protein product: CASGAASGLYEQYF.